This T cell receptor (beta chain) was sequenced in a study of siplizumab effects on memory and regulatory T cells. The protocol was immunoSEQ multiplex PCR, while the TCRdb copy is restricted to in-frame clones and leaves out a portion. Of under 100,000 clones listed, about 91% are singletons. Concerning this clone: Its antigen is not known.

Unmatched junction bases numbered 10, after V lost 5 bases and J lost 10 bases. CDR1 is SGHNT and CDR2 is YYREEE in the germline V gene (reference sequence). The CDR3 loop spans 13 amino acids. Study-level findings and limits: Mapping to unstimulated subsets was achieved for only a minor fraction of alloreactive clones. Siplizumab produced a significant drop in alloreactive sequences attributable to unstimulated CD4+ memory cells.

The receptor was derived from a human donor in good health. The sample consisted of Tregs sorted from blood. The chain couples TRBV5-4 to TRBJ1-1, with 8 bases aligning to TRBD1. The CDR3 is CASRPGGGVRAFF. The CDR3 nucleotides are TGTGCCAGCAGACCAGGGGGCGGGGTTCGAGCTTTCTTT.